The rows below give T cell receptor beta chains drawn from one sample of a study of PD-1 blockade in classical Hodgkin lymphoma. Clones were read by immunoSEQ multiplex PCR, and TCRdb kept only the in-frame ones, dropping some. The sample carries 24,000 or so clones, about 90% recorded once. Source material: CD4+ T cells from blood. These receptors were collected from a human donor with classical Hodgkin lymphoma. Both conserved end residues are part of each CDR3. The D gene is left open where the match is weak. Rows may omit the clone size; those that give it use once, few, many or a size class.

.,TRBV6-6,TRBJ1-2,.,CASSYPSDPNGYTF,TGTGCCAGCAGTTACCCCTCGGATCCGAATGGCTACACCTTC
.,TRBV7-8,TRBJ2-3,.,CASSRAGGVGDTQYF,TGTGCCAGCAGCCGCGCTGGGGGCGTAGGGGATACGCAGTATTTT
once,TRBV18,TRBJ1-3,.,CASSPNFNSGNTIYF,TGTGCCAGCTCACCAAACTTTAACTCTGGAAACACCATATATTTT
.,TRBV7-9,TRBJ1-2,.,CASSLGPYGYTF,TGTGCCAGCAGCTTAGGGCCCTATGGCTACACCTTC
.,TRBV29-1,TRBJ2-5,TRBD1,CSAGGQGQETQYF,TGCAGCGCTGGGGGACAGGGGCAAGAGACCCAGTACTTC
.,TRBV19,TRBJ2-7,.,CASSIATTGTYEQYF,TGTGCCAGTAGTATAGCTACGACGGGAACCTACGAGCAGTACTTC
.,TRBV5-1,TRBJ2-7,TRBD1,CASSEGQGVNEQYF,TGCGCCAGCAGCGAGGGACAGGGTGTCAACGAGCAGTACTTC
.,TRBV7-2,TRBJ2-1,TRBD2,CASSLSGGRYNEQFF,TGTGCCAGCAGCCTTAGCGGGGGGCGTTACAATGAGCAGTTCTTC
.,TRBV9,TRBJ2-1,.,CASSGLVHGDNEQFF,TGTGCCAGCAGCGGGTTGGTCCACGGGGACAATGAGCAGTTCTTC
.,TRBV12-5,TRBJ1-5,.,CASGLVESGNQPQHF,TGTGCTAGTGGTTTGGTCGAGTCTGGGAATCAGCCCCAGCATTTT
.,TRBV6-6,TRBJ1-3,TRBD1,CASSYGTASGNTIYF,TGTGCCAGCAGTTACGGGACAGCCTCTGGAAACACCATATATTTT
.,TRBV7-6,TRBJ1-1,TRBD1,CASSFDRAGEAFF,TGTGCCAGCAGTTTCGACAGGGCCGGTGAAGCTTTCTTT